The table lists the clone carrying this T cell receptor (beta chain) with a count of one. Its antigen is not identified. The source of the sample is a study of shared clonotypes between healthy human individuals. General observations from the study: Expectations were that clonotype sharing among donors would be affected by sequencing depth.

This table comes from immunoSEQ multiplex PCR, and its TCRdb copy is limited to in-frame clones, with some not included. The table has millions of clones, roughly 94% seen once; the top ten hold more than 0.1%. The TCR originated in a man in his late teens or twenties in good health. The sequencing sample was made of naive CD4+ T cells sorted from blood. Subset denoted: CD45RA+ positively selected.

The CDR3 sequence: CASSGQRRSYNEQFF. CDR3 coding DNA: TGTGCCAGCAGCGGCCAGCGTAGATCCTACAATGAGCAGTTCTTC. The gene calls are TRBV9 and TRBJ2-1; D is unclear. CDR1 is SGDLS, CDR2 YYNGEE, per germline. V was cut by 3 bases and J by 1 base, with 11 bases left in between. The CDR3 consists of 15 residues.